Below, 28 T cell receptor beta chains from the same sample are listed, as sequenced in a study of T cells expressing NK-cell markers. TCRdb reprocessed the 5' RACE reads, keeping one entry per CDR3 protein, no DNA. In all, the sample yields more than 4,500 distinct CDR3 sequences. What was sequenced was blood T cells: a sorted CD56 or NKG2C T cell subset, CD4+ or CD8+ T cells, or bulk PBMC T cells (not recorded which). All receptors come from a man aged 18 to 30 in good health.

The V gene is TRBV3-1, the J gene TRBJ2-5; TCRdb lists TRBD2, though no DNA is available to test this call. The V gene's germline CDR1 is LGHDT and CDR2 YNNKEL (reference sequence). CDR3 length: 17 residues. This CDR3 is CASSQSIGLAGEETQYF.

This clonotype registers medium-sized by frequency. The gene calls are TRBV20-1 and TRBJ1-6; with no DNA, the TCRdb D assignment of TRBD1 cannot be verified. The CDR3 has 14 amino acids. Germline CDR1 and CDR2: DFQATT and SNEGSKA (reference sequence). CDR3 in amino acids: CSASLGQGSSPLHF.

The chain couples TRBV7-9 to TRBJ2-1; TCRdb names TRBD1, which stays unverified in the absence of DNA. Germline V gives CDR1 SEHNR, CDR2 FQNEAQ (reference sequence). CDR3 length: 12 residues. The CDR3 here is CASSSAGPEQFF.

This chain connects TRBV6-2 or TRBV6-3 to TRBJ1-4; TCRdb lists TRBD1, though no DNA is available to test this call. This CDR3 spans 17 amino acids. Germline V gives CDR1 MNHEY, CDR2 SVGEGT. The CDR3 loop reads CASSSMGPGQGGEKLFF.

This rearrangement joins TRBV19 to TRBJ2-7; TCRdb proposes TRBD2, but this gene call is untestable without DNA. There are 15 residues in the CDR3. Germline V gene data show CDR1 as LNHDA and CDR2 as SQIVND (reference sequence). CDR3 residues: CASSIDRPADHEQYF.

V is TRBV20-1 and J is TRBJ2-7; with no DNA, the TCRdb D assignment of TRBD2 cannot be verified. The germline V gene has CDR1 DFQATT and CDR2 SNEGSKA (reference sequence). The CDR3 is 13 residues long. CDR3 sequence reads: CSARRLSVGEQYF.

The chain uses TRBV7-9 and TRBJ2-4; TCRdb's assignment of TRBD1 cannot be checked, as there is no DNA. Germline V gene data show CDR1 as SEHNR and CDR2 as FQNEAQ (reference sequence). The CDR3 totals 13 residues. CDR3 sequence reads: CASSYPDRDIQYF.

The chain recombines TRBV5-1 with TRBJ2-1; TCRdb's D call of TRBD1 is untestable without DNA. CDR3 length: 14 amino acids. Per germline, CDR1 SGHRS and CDR2 YFSETQ. The CDR3: CASSLVPGLGGEFF. Drawing the rest from reference TRBV5-1 and TRBJ2-1, the complete variable domain is KAGVTQTPRYLIKTRGQQVTLSCSPISGHRSVSWYQQTPGQGLQFLFEYFSETQRNKGNFPGRFSGRQFSNSRSEMNVSTLELGDSALYLCASSLVPGLGGEFFGPGTRLTVL.

V and J are TRBV11-2 and TRBJ1-6; TCRdb's D gene call, TRBD1, goes unchecked for lack of DNA. This CDR3 spans 14 amino acids. The germline gives CDR1 SGHAT, CDR2 FQNNGV. CDR3 amino acids: CASSSPGRNSPLHF. The variable domain in full, completed from reference TRBV11-2 and TRBJ1-6, reads EAGVAQSPRYKIIEKRQSVAFWCNPISGHATLYWYQQILGQGPKLLIQFQNNGVVDDSQLPKDRFSAERLKGVDSTLKIQPAKLEDSAVYLCASSSPGRNSPLHFGNGTRLTVT.

The chain employs TRBV30 and TRBJ2-5; the TCRdb call, TRBD1, lacks DNA for checking. Germline assignment: CDR1 GTSNPN and CDR2 SVGIG (reference sequence). There are 12 residues in the CDR3. The CDR3 loop is CAWSSLQETQYF.

The CDR3 sequence: CASTIGQRNTEAFF. V gene TRBV2 combines with J gene TRBJ1-1; TCRdb returns TRBD1, unconfirmable since there is no DNA. Germline lookup yields CDR1 SNHLY and CDR2 FYNNEI. There are 14 residues in the CDR3.

The chain uses TRBV6-4 and TRBJ2-1; TCRdb indicates TRBD1, and absent DNA this call remains unverified. Germline V gene data show CDR1 as MRHNA and CDR2 as SNTAGT. The CDR3 has 15 residues. The CDR3 loop is CASSDGQGTYNEQFF.

Frequency places this clonotype as medium-sized (0.01 to 0.1%). V and J are TRBV11-2 and TRBJ2-7; as DNA is missing, the TRBD2 call by TCRdb cannot be tested. Germline values: CDR1 SGHAT, CDR2 FQNNGV. The CDR3 covers 17 residues. The CDR3 region is CASSTGGDETSVYEQYF.

V gene TRBV20-1 combines with J gene TRBJ2-3; TCRdb proposes TRBD2, but this gene call is untestable without DNA. The CDR3 contains 16 residues. Per germline, CDR1 DFQATT and CDR2 SNEGSKA (reference sequence). CDR3 residues: CSASREREKNPDTQYF.

The J gene is TRBJ2-3, the V gene TRBV5-1; TCRdb returns TRBD1, unconfirmable since there is no DNA. The germline V gene encodes CDR1 SGHRS and CDR2 YFSETQ. The CDR3 is made up of 15 amino acids. CDR3 loop: CASSLSGQLTDTQYF.

The rearrangement joins TRBV20-1 to TRBJ1-1; TCRdb lists TRBD1, though no DNA is available to test this call. CDR1 and CDR2 from the germline V gene are DFQATT and SNEGSKA (reference sequence). The CDR3 consists of 14 residues. The CDR3 protein is CSADPTGMNTEAFF.

The chain joins TRBV20-1 to TRBJ2-2; TCRdb gives TRBD2 as the D gene, but with no DNA this cannot be confirmed. The CDR3 extends over 16 amino acids. The germline V gene encodes CDR1 DFQATT and CDR2 SNEGSKA (reference sequence). The CDR3: CSARLQRGGDTGELFF.

The rearrangement joins TRBV20-1 to TRBJ2-3; the TCRdb D gene call, TRBD1, has no DNA to confirm it. CDR1 and CDR2 from the germline V gene are DFQATT and SNEGSKA (reference sequence). There are 14 residues in the CDR3. CDR3 protein: CSVTDPGGTDTQYF.

The chain carries TRBV20-1 and TRBJ2-5; TCRdb reports TRBD2, a call that lacks DNA to check it against. CDR1 DFQATT and CDR2 SNEGSKA come from the germline V gene (reference sequence). The length of the CDR3 is 15 residues. CDR3 residues: CSASPSGGPRETQYF.

The chain employs TRBV20-1 and TRBJ2-7; TCRdb names TRBD1, which stays unverified in the absence of DNA. The V gene's germline CDR1 is DFQATT and CDR2 SNEGSKA (reference sequence). The CDR3 is made up of 15 amino acids. The CDR3 spells CSARDIEGTDYEQYF.

This clonotype registers medium-sized by frequency. This chain's CDR3 is CASSDSTGNTGELFF. V gene TRBV6-4 combines with J gene TRBJ2-2. Germline V CDR1 and CDR2: MRHNA, SNTAGT. The CDR3 totals 15 residues.

V usage is TRBV19 and J usage is TRBJ1-3. The CDR3 loop spans 15 amino acids. CDR1 is LNHDA, CDR2 SQIVND, per germline (reference sequence). The CDR3 sequence: CASSIIGTSGNTIYF.

This chain links TRBV6-2 or TRBV6-3 with TRBJ2-3; without DNA, the TCRdb call of TRBD1 cannot be checked. The CDR3 totals 14 residues. From germline, CDR1 is MNHEY and CDR2 SVGEGT. The chain's CDR3 is CASRGTGEADTQYF.

The J gene is TRBJ2-3, the V gene TRBV20-1. Germline CDR1 and CDR2: DFQATT and SNEGSKA (reference sequence). The length of the CDR3 is 12 residues. CDR3 loop: CSAWPSTDTQYF.

The chain combines TRBV6-5 with TRBJ2-7; as DNA is missing, the TRBD2 call by TCRdb cannot be tested. The CDR3 totals 16 residues. Germline CDR1 reads MNHEY; CDR2 reads SVGAGI. The chain's CDR3 is CASSLKAGTRSYEQYF.

By frequency, this clonotype registers medium-sized. This rearrangement joins TRBV2 to TRBJ2-2; the D call of TRBD1 rests on TCRdb alone, since no DNA is present to check it. Germline loops: CDR1 SNHLY, CDR2 FYNNEI. The CDR3 is made up of 17 amino acids. The CDR3 spells CASRAGTVLANTGELFF.

V and J are TRBV6-5 and TRBJ2-1. CDR3 length: 14 amino acids. CDR1 and CDR2 (germline): MNHEY, SVGAGI. The CDR3 sequence is CASSYSKNANEQFF.

Frequency places this clonotype as medium-sized. The chain uses TRBV19 and TRBJ2-7. In germline, CDR1 is LNHDA, CDR2 SQIVND (reference sequence). CDR3 size: 14 residues. The chain's CDR3 is CASSMWHFWDEQYF.